This T cell receptor (beta chain) was sequenced for a study of response to subunit inactivated influenza vaccine. Overall study findings and caveats: Authors suggested few new T cells are recruited by each seasonal influenza vaccination.

V shed 7 bases, J shed 0 bases, and the junction held 8 bases outside the gene matches. Germline V CDR1 and CDR2: DFQATT, SNEGSKA (reference sequence). The length of the CDR3 is 16 residues. This clonotype appeared many times. The antigen remains unidentified. In TCRdb, the RT-PCR reads were re-called with MiXCR into one record per CDR3 protein. Among approximately 480,000 distinct CDR3 sequences listed, about a tenth were seen once. Material: PBMCs from blood, obtained 40 to 50 days after vaccination. The sequence was collected from a man in his fifties or sixties who received an inactivated influenza vaccine. The rearrangement links TRBV20-1 to TRBJ1-6; 8 nucleotides agree with TRBD1. DNA of the CDR3: TGCAGTGTTAAAAGACAGGGGAGCTCCTATAATTCACCCCTCCACTTT. Translating gives CSVKRQGSSYNSPLHF.